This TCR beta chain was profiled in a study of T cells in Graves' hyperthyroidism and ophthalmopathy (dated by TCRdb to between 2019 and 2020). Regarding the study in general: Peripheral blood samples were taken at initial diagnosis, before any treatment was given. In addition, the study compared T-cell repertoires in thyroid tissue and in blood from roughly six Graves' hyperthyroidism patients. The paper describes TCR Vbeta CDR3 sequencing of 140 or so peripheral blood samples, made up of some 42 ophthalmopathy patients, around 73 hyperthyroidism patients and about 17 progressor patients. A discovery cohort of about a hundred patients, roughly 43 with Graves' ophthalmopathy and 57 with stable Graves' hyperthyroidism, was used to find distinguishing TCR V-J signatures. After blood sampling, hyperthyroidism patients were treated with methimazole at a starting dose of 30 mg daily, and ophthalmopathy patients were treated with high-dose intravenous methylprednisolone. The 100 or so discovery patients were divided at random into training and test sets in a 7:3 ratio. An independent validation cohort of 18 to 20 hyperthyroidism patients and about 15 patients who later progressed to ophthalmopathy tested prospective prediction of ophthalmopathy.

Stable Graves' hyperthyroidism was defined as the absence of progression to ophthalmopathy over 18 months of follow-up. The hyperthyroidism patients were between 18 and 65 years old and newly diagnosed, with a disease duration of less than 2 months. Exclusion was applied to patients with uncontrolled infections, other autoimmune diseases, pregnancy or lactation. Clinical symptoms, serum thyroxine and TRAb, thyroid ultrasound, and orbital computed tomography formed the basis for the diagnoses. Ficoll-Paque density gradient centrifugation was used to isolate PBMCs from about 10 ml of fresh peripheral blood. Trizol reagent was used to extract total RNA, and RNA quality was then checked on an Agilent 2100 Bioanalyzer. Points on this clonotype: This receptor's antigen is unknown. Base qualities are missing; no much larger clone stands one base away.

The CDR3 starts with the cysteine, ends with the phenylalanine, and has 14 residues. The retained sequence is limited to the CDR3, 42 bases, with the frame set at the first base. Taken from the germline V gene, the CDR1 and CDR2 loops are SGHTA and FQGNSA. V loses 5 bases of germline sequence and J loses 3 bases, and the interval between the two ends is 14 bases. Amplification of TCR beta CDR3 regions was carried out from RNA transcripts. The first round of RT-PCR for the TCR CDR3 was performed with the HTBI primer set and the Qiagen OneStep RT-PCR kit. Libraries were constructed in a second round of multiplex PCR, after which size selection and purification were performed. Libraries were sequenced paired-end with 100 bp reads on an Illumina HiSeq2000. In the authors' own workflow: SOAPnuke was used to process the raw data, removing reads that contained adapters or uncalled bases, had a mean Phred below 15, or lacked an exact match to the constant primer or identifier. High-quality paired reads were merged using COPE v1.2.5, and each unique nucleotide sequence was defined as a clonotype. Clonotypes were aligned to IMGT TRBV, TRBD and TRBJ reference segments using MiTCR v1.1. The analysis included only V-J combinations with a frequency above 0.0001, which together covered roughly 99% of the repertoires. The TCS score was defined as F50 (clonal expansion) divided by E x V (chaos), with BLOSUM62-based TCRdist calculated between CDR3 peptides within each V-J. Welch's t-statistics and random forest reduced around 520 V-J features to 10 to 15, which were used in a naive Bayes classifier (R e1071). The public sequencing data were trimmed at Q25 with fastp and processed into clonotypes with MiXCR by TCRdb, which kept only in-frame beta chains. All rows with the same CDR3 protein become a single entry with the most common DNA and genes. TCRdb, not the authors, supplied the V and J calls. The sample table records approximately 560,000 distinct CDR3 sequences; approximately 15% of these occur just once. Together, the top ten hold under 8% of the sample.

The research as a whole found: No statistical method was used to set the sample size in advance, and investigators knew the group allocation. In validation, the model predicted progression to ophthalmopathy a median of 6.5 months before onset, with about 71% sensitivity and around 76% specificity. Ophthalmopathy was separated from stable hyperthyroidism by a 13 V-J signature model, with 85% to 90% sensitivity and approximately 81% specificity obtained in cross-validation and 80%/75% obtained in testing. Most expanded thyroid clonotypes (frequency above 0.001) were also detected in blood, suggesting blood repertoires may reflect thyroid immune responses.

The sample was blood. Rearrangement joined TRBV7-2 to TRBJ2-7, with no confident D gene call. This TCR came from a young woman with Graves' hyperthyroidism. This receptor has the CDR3 CASSQGTLLYEQYF. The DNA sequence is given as TGTGCCAGCAGCCAAGGCACGCTGCTCTACGAGCAGTACTTC.